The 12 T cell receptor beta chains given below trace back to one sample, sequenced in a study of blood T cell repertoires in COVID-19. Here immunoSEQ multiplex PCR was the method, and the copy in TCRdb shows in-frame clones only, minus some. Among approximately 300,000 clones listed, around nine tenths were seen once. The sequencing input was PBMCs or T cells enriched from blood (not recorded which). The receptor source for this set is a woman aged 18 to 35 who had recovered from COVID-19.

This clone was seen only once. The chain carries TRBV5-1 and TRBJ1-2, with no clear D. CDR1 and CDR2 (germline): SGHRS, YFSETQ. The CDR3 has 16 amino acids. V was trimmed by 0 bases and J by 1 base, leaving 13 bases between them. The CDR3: CASSLAGQPINYGYTF. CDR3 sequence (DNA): TGCGCCAGCAGCTTGGCAGGCCAGCCCATTAACTATGGCTACACCTTC.

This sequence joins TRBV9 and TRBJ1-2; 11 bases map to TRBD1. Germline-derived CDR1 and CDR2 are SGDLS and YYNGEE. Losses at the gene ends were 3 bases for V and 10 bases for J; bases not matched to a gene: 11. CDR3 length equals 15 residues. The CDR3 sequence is CASSGPRTGGADYTF. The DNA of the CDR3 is TGTGCCAGCAGCGGTCCGAGGACAGGGGGCGCAGACTACACCTTC.

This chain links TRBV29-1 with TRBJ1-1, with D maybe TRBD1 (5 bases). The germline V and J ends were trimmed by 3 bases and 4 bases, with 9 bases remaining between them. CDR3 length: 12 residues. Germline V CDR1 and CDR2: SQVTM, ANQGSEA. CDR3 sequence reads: CSVEQDITEAFF. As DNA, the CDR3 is TGCAGCGTTGAGCAGGACATCACTGAAGCTTTCTTT.

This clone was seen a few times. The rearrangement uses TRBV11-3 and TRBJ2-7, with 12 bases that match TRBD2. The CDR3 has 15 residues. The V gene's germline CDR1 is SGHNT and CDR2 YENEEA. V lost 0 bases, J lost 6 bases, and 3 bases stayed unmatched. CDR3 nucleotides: TGTGCCAGCAGCTTAGATGGACTAGCGGGACGCGAGCAGTACTTC. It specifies CASSLDGLAGREQYF.

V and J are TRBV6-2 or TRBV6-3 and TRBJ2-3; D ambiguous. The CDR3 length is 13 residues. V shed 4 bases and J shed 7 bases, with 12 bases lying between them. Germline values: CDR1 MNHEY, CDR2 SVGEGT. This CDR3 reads CASSSNRAYTQYF. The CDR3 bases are TGTGCCAGCAGTTCCAACCGAGCCTATACGCAGTATTTT.

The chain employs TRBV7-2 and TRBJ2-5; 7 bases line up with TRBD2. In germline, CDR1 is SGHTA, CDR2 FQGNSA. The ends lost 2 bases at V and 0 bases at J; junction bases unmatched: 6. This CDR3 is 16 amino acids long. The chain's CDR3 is CASSLMTSYNQETQYF. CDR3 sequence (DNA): TGTGCCAGCAGCTTAATGACTAGCTACAACCAAGAGACCCAGTACTTC.

The CDR3 sequence is CASSFGLAGSDNEQFF. In DNA form, the CDR3 reads TGTGCCAGCAGTTTCGGACTAGCGGGGAGCGACAATGAGCAGTTCTTC. This chain links TRBV27 with TRBJ2-1, with TRBD2 matching over 12 bases. The CDR3 runs to 16 residues. In germline, CDR1 is MNHEY, CDR2 SMNVEV (reference sequence). V trimming: 3 bases; J trimming: 5 bases; junction bases outside the gene matches: 5.

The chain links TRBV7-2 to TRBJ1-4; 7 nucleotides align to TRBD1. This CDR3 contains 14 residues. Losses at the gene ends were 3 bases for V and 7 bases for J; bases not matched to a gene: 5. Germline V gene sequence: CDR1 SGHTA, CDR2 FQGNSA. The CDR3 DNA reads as TGTGCCAGCAGCTTCGGACAGGTCGGTGAAAAACTGTTTTTT. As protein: CASSFGQVGEKLFF.

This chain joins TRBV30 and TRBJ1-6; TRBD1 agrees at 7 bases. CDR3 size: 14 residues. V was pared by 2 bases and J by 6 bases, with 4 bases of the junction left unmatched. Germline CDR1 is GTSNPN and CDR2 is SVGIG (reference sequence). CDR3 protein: CAWSPGQLNSPLHF. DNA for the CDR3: TGTGCCTGGAGTCCGGGACAGCTTAATTCACCCCTCCACTTT.

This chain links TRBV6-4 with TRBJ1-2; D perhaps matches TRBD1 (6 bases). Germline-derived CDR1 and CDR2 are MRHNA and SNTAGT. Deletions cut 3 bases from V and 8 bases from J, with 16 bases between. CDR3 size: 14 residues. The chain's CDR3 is CASSEEVDSSGYTF. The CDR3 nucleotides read TGTGCCAGCAGTGAGGAGGTGGACAGCTCGGGCTACACCTTC.

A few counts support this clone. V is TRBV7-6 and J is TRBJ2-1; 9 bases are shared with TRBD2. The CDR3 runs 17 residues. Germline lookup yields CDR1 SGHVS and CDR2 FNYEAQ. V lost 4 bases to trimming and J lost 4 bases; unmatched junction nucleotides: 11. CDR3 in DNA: TGTGCCAGCAGCTCGCTATTAGCGGGGGCTTTATACAATGAGCAGTTCTTC. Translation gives CASSSLLAGALYNEQFF.

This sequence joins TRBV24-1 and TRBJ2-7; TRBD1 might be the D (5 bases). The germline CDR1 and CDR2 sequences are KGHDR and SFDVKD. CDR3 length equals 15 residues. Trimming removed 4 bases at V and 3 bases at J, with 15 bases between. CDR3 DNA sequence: TGTGCCACCAGTGACAATCCCACAGGAATCTACGAGCAGTACTTC. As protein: CATSDNPTGIYEQYF.